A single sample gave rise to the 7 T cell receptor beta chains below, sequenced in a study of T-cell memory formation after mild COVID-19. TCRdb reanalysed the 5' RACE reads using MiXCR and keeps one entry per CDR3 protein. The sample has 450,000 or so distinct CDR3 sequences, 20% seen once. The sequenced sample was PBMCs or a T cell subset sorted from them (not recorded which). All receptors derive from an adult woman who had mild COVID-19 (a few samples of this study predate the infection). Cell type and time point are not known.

CDR3: CASSLRGRSEQYF. In DNA, the CDR3 is TGTGCCAGCAGCTTAAGGGGCCGTAGCGAGCAGTACTTC. The genes are TRBV7-2 and TRBJ2-7, with D tentatively TRBD1 (5 bases). From germline, CDR1 is SGHTA and CDR2 FQGNSA. V shed 2 bases and J shed 6 bases, with 11 bases lying between them. This CDR3 is 13 amino acids long.

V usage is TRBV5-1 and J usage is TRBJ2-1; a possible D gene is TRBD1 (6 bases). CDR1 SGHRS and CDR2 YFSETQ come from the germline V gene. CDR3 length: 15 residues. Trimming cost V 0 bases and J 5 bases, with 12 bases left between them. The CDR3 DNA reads TGCGCCAGCAGCTTGGTAACAGGGACGAACAATGAGCAGTTCTTC. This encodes CASSLVTGTNNEQFF.

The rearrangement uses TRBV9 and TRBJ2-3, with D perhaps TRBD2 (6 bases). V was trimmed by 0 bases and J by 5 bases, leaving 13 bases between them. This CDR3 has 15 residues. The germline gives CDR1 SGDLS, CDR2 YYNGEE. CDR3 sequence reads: CASSVDPGRGDTQYF. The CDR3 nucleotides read TGTGCCAGCAGCGTAGATCCGGGGCGGGGAGATACGCAGTATTTT.

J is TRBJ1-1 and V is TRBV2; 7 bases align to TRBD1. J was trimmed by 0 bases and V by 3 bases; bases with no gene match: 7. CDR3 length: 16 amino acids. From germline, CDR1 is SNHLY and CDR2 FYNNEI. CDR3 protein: CASSDPRGALNTEAFF. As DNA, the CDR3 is TGTGCCAGCAGTGATCCCAGGGGGGCTTTGAACACTGAAGCTTTCTTT.

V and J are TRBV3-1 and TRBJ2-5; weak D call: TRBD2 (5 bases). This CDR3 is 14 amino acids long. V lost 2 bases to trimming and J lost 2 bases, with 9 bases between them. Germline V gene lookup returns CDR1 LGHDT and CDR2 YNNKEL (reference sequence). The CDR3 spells CASSQRGVQETQYF. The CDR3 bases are TGTGCCAGCAGCCAACGGGGAGTGCAAGAGACCCAGTACTTC.

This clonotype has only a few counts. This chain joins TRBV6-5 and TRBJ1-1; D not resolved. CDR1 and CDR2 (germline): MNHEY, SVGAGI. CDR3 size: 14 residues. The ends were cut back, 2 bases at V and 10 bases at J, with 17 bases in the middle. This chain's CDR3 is CASSYTLWVPGAFF. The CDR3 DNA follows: TGTGCCAGCAGTTACACACTCTGGGTTCCAGGAGCTTTCTTT.

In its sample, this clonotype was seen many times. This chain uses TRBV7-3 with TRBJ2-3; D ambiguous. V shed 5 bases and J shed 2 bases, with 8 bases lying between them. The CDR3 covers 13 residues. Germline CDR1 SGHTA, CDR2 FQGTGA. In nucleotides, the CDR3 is TGTGCCAGCAGCAGGGCTAACACAGATACGCAGTATTTT. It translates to CASSRANTDTQYF.